These T cell receptor beta chains were read from a single sample in a study of CD8 T cells in ankylosing spondylitis. TCRdb analysed the 5' RACE reads with MiXCR anew, one entry per CDR3 protein. Of 200,000 to 250,000 distinct CDR3 sequences in the sample, about 18% were seen once. The sequenced sample was blood, either unsorted or a sorted T cell fraction (not recorded which). The receptors come from a male donor with ankylosing spondylitis. CDR3s leave out the opening cysteine and the closing phenylalanine or tryptophan. Fields, in order: CDR3 protein, D gene, V gene. D genes are given only for firm matches.

CDR3: ASSPRDRAGTGELF
D: TRBD1
V: TRBV4-1

CDR3: SVEPGPLH
D: -
V: TRBV29-1

CDR3: ASSFGDHQGDEQF
D: -
V: TRBV28

CDR3: ASSPPGTNEKLF
D: -
V: TRBV4-2

CDR3: ASSLGFGDRGDSNQPQH
D: TRBD1
V: TRBV12-3/TRBV12-4

CDR3: ASSVEGGPYEQY
D: -
V: TRBV9

CDR3: SAGGHYGYT
D: -
V: TRBV20-1

CDR3: ASSFEGGYEQY
D: -
V: TRBV27

CDR3: SVPSTDTQY
D: -
V: TRBV29-1

CDR3: ASSPWTSGNTGELF
D: TRBD2
V: TRBV4-1

CDR3: ASTGGEVEQY
D: -
V: TRBV5-6

CDR3: ASSLTPPGLAGVNEQF
D: TRBD2
V: TRBV5-1

CDR3: ASSMGSDTQY
D: -
V: TRBV19

CDR3: ADWGAAGNTIY
D: -
V: TRBV12-3/TRBV12-4

CDR3: SVMDTDYGYT
D: -
V: TRBV29-1

CDR3: ASSPGRVSEQF
D: -
V: TRBV21-1

CDR3: ASSLFGGTEAF
D: -
V: TRBV7-8

CDR3: SARAGGPGEQF
D: TRBD2
V: TRBV20-1

CDR3: ASSQDQGTFYGYT
D: -
V: TRBV4-1

CDR3: ATSVGGNQPQH
D: -
V: TRBV24-1

CDR3: ASSGSTYTITDTQY
D: -
V: TRBV2

CDR3: ASSQDSGPRGETQY
D: -
V: TRBV4-1

CDR3: ASSIEGYMNTEAF
D: -
V: TRBV12-3/TRBV12-4

CDR3: ASMDGSSTDTQY
D: -
V: TRBV12-3/TRBV12-4

CDR3: ATNRDRAPGELF
D: TRBD1
V: TRBV24-1

CDR3: ASSQVWLAALDTQY
D: -
V: TRBV3-1

CDR3: ASSTRSLYEQY
D: -
V: TRBV27

CDR3: ASSPGQGTVTGELF
D: -
V: TRBV12-3/TRBV12-4

CDR3: ASSVDGSLSQQY
D: -
V: TRBV9

CDR3: ASSGRVQGSPLH
D: -
V: TRBV9

CDR3: ASSQDLVGNQPQH
D: -
V: TRBV4-3

CDR3: ASSQAPGSTDTQY
D: -
V: TRBV4-1

CDR3: ASSSSPYDEQF
D: -
V: TRBV6-2/TRBV6-3

CDR3: ASSLDGEQY
D: -
V: TRBV9